These 4 T cell receptor beta chains originate from one sample sequenced in a study of blood T cell repertoires in COVID-19. Some clones are missing from TCRdb's copy, which holds only in-frame ones; the method was immunoSEQ multiplex PCR. The sample has some 90,000 clones; 80% to 90% are singletons. Sequencing used peripheral blood. These receptors were taken from a man in his forties or fifties with COVID-19, enrolled during active disease.

This sequence joins TRBV10-3 and TRBJ2-2; 12 bases are a match to TRBD2. The CDR3 contains 16 residues. V was pared by 5 bases and J by 4 bases, with 5 bases of the junction left unmatched. Per the germline V gene, CDR1 is ENHRY and CDR2 is SYGVKD. Here the CDR3 reads CAISTLAGGPTGELFF. Here the CDR3 DNA reads TGTGCCATCAGTACACTAGCGGGGGGTCCCACCGGGGAGCTGTTTTTT.

The rearrangement uses TRBV5-1 and TRBJ1-4; 7 nucleotides line up with TRBD1. CDR1 and CDR2 (germline): SGHRS, YFSETQ. Trimming cost V 1 base and J 3 bases; bases outside gene matches: 3. This CDR3 spans 15 amino acids. The CDR3 coding sequence is TGCGCCAGCAGCTTGTGGGGGACAGCTAATGAAAAACTGTTTTTT. Translated, it gives CASSLWGTANEKLFF. The full variable domain, in which reference TRBV5-1 and TRBJ1-4 provide the parts outside the CDR3, is KAGVTQTPRYLIKTRGQQVTLSCSPISGHRSVSWYQQTPGQGLQFLFEYFSETQRNKGNFPGRFSGRQFSNSRSEMNVSTLELGDSALYLCASSLWGTANEKLFFGSGTQLSVL.

This chain connects TRBV5-4 to TRBJ2-5; 11 bases line up with TRBD2. The CDR3 spans 15 residues. Per germline, CDR1 SGHNT and CDR2 YYREEE (reference sequence). Trimming removed 3 bases from V and 1 base from J; junction bases left unmatched: 2. CDR3 protein: CASSSGLAGQETQYF. For the CDR3, the DNA is TGTGCCAGCAGCTCCGGACTAGCGGGCCAAGAGACCCAGTACTTC.

The chain links TRBV6-4 to TRBJ1-5; perhaps TRBD1 as D (6 bases). Per germline, CDR1 MRHNA and CDR2 SNTAGT. This CDR3 is built from 14 residues. Trimming shortened V by 3 bases and J by 2 bases, and 8 bases separated the two germline ends. The DNA for the CDR3 is TGTGCCAGCAGTGAGGCAGGGGGCAATCAGCCCCAGCATTTT. Encoded protein: CASSEAGGNQPQHF.